The subject of this entry is one T cell receptor beta chain. This entry is derived from a study of CD4 and CD8 cells across lung adenocarcinoma regions. The patients had localized lung adenocarcinoma, a non-small cell subtype. Germline CDR1 reads MNHNS; CDR2 reads SASEGT. The CDR3 is made up of 15 amino acids. TCRdb reprocessed the PCR reads via MiXCR and lists one record per CDR3 protein. The sample records about 3,700 distinct CDR3 sequences, around 69% being singletons. This chain links TRBV6-1 with TRBJ2-3; maybe TRBD1 (6 bases). The J call may not be correct, given that the DNA end is closer to TRBJ2-5. This clonotype was obtained from a male donor with lung adenocarcinoma. The CD4 and CD8 labels of this study may be unreliable. The sample consisted of CD4+ T cells from the margin of a lung tumor. The CDR3 nucleotides are TGTGCCAGCAGTGACCACAGGGCCCCCCAAGAGACCCAGTACTTC. It encodes CASSDHRAPQETQYF.